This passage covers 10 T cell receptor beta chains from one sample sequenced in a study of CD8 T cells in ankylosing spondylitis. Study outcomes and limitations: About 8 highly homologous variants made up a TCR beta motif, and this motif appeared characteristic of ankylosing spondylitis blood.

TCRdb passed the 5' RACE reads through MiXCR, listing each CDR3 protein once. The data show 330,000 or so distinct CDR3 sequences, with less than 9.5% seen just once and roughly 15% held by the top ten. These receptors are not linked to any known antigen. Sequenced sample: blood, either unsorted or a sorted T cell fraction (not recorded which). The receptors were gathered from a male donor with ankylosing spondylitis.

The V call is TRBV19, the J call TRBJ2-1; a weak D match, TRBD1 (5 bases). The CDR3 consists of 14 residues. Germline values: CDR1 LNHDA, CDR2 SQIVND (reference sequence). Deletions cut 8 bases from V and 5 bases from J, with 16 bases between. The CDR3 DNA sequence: TGTGCCAGTGCCGGCCAGGGTTGGAACAATGAGCAGTTCTTC. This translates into CASAGQGWNNEQFF.

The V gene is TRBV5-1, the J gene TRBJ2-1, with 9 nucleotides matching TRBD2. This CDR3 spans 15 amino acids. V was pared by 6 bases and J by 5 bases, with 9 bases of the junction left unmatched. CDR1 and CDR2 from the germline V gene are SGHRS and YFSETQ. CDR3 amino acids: CASTMTSGSDNEQFF. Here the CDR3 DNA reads TGCGCCAGCACCATGACTAGCGGCTCGGACAATGAGCAGTTCTTC. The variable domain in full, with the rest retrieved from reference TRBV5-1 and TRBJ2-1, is KAGVTQTPRYLIKTRGQQVTLSCSPISGHRSVSWYQQTPGQGLQFLFEYFSETQRNKGNFPGRFSGRQFSNSRSEMNVSTLELGDSALYLCASTMTSGSDNEQFFGPGTRLTVL.

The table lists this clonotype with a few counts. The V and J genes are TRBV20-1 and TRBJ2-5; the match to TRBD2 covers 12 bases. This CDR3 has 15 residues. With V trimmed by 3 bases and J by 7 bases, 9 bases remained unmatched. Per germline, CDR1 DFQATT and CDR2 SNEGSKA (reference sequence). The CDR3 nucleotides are TGCAGTGCTAGCCCCCCTAGCGGGAGGGCCGGGACCCAGTACTTC. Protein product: CSASPPSGRAGTQYF.

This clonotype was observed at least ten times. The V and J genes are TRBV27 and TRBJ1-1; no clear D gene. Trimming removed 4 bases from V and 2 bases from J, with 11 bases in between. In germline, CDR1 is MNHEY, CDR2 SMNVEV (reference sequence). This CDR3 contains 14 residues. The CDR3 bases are TGTGCCAGCAGTTCTAGACCGGCCAACACTGAAGCTTTCTTT. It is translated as CASSSRPANTEAFF.

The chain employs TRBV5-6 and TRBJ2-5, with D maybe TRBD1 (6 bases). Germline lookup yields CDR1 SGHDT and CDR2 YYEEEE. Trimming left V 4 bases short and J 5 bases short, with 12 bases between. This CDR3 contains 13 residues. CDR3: CASSPGVWETQYF. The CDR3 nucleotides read TGTGCCAGCAGCCCAGGGGTATGGGAGACCCAGTACTTC.

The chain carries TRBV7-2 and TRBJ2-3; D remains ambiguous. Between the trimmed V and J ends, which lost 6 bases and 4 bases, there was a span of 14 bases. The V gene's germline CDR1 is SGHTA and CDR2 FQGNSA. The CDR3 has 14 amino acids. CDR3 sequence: CASSQRPAADTQYF. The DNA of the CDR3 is TGTGCCAGCAGTCAAAGACCGGCGGCAGATACGCAGTATTTT.

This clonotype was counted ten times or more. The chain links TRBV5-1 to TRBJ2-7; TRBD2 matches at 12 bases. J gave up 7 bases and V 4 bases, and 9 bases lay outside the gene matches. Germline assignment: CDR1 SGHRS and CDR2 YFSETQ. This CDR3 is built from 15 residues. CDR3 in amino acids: CASSLLAGGPGEQYF. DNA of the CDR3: TGCGCCAGCAGCCTCCTAGCGGGAGGGCCTGGGGAGCAGTACTTC.

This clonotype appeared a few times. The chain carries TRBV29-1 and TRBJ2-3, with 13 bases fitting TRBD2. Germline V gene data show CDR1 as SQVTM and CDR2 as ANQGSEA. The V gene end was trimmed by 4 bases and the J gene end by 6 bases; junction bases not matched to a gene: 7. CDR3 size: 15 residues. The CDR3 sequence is CSVGKGLAGPDTQYF. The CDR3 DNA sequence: TGCAGCGTTGGTAAGGGACTAGCGGGACCCGATACGCAGTATTTT.

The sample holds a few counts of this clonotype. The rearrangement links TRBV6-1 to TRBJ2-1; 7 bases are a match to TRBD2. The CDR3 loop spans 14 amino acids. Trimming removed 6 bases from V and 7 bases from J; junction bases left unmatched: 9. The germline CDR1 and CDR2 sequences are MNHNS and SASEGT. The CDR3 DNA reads TGTGCCAGCAGCAATTCCGGGAGGTGGAATGAGCAGTTCTTC. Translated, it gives CASSNSGRWNEQFF.

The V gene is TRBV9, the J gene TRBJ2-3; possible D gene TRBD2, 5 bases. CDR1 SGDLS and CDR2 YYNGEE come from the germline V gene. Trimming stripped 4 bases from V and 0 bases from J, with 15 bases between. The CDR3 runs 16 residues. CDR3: CASSPRAFASTDTQYF. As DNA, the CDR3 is TGTGCCAGCAGCCCGCGGGCGTTCGCTAGCACAGATACGCAGTATTTT.